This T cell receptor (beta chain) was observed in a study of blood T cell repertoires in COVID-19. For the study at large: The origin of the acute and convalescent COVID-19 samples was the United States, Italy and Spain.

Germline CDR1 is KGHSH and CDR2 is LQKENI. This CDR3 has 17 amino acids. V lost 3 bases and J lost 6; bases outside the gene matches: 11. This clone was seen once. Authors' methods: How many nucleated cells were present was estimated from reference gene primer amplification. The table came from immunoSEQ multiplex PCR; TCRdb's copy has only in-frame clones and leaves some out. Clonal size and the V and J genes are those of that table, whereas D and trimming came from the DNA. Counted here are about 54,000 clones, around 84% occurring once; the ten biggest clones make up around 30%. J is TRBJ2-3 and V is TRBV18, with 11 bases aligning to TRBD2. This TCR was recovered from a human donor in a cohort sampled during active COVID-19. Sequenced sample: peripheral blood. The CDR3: CASSPRELGLAGDTQYF. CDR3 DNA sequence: TGTGCCAGCTCACCGCGCGAACTCGGACTAGCGGGTGATACGCAGTATTTT.